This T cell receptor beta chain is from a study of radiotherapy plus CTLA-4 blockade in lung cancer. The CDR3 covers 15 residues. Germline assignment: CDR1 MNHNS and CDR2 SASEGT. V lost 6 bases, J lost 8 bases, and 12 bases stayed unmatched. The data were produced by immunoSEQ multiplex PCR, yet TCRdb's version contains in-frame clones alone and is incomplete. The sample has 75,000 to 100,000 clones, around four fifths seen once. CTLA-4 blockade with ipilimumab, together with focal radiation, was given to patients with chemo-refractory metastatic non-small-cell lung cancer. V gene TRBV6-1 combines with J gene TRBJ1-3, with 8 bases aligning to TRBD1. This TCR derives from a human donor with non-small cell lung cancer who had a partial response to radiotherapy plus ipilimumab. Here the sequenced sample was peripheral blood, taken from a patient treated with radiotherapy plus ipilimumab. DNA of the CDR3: TGTGCCAGCAGGGGAAGTGACAGGGGAGCGGACACCATATATTTT. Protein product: CASRGSDRGADTIYF.